This T cell receptor (beta chain) was sequenced during a study of blood T cell repertoires in COVID-19. For the study at large: T cells, B-cell-depleted T cells, or PBMCs supplied cDNA or gDNA.

TCRdb keeps only in-frame clones here, not all; method: immunoSEQ multiplex PCR. The sample records roughly 500,000 clones, approximately 89% being singletons. This clone occurred a few times. Germline CDR1 is KGHSH and CDR2 is LQKENI. This CDR3 region has 14 residues. Trimming left V 1 base short and J 4 bases short, with 8 bases between. Seattle patients were enrolled while actively infected and followed longitudinally. The rearrangement joins TRBV18 to TRBJ1-3; D possibly corresponds to TRBD1 (5 bases). The TCR was taken from a man aged 18 to 30 with COVID-19, enrolled during active disease. The specimen was peripheral blood. The CDR3 loop is CASSPQGQGNTIYF. DNA of the CDR3: TGTGCCAGCTCACCACAGGGGCAAGGAAACACCATATATTTT.